This entry concerns a single T cell receptor (beta chain). Libraries were prepared by immunoSEQ multiplex PCR; TCRdb keeps only in-frame clonotypes and omits some of them. This table has some 150,000 clones, approximately 90% appearing once. The data were obtained in a study of T cell responses to AZD1222 COVID-19 vaccine. As for the study in general: Second-dose schedules of about 4 or about 12 weeks were combined.

Material: peripheral blood, obtained on day 0 of AZD1222 vaccination. The TCR was taken from an adult in good health.

CDR3 loop: CATGFKRENIQYF. The CDR3 DNA reads as TGTGCCACCGGCTTTAAGAGGGAAAACATTCAGTACTTC. The chain recombines TRBV6-5 with TRBJ2-4; D may be TRBD2 (5 bases). The germline V gene encodes CDR1 MNHEY and CDR2 SVGAGI. The length of the CDR3 is 13 residues. Trimming shortened V by 10 bases and J by 5 bases, and 15 bases separated the two germline ends.